The T cell receptor beta chain under discussion was sequenced for a study of graft-versus-host responses after intestinal transplantation. At the level of the study: Multivisceral, liver-intestinal, or isolated intestinal transplants were given to recipients.

Using immunoSEQ multiplex PCR, the repertoire was profiled, and TCRdb retains in-frame clones only, with some absent. The profile covers around 67,000 clones, with over 70% appearing a single time and approximately 0.39% taken by the ten largest. This CDR3 region has 14 residues. Per the germline V gene, CDR1 is MDHEN and CDR2 is SYDVKM. J lost 5 bases, V lost 6 bases, and 9 bases had no gene match. Study outcomes and limitations: GvH clones appeared in recipient marrow, some first in ileum or blood.

This clone was seen only a few times. Its antigen is undetermined. The chain has TRBV28 and TRBJ1-1; 7 bases agree with TRBD1. The receptor comes from a human donor who was the organ donor for an intestinal transplant. The material sequenced was unstimulated CD4+ T cells sorted from spleen or lymph node cells, taken before transplant. In DNA form, the CDR3 reads TGTGCCAGCAGAACGACAGGGCTGGGAACTGAAGCTTTCTTT. Translated, it gives CASRTTGLGTEAFF.